This is a list of T cell receptor beta chains from one sample in a study of T-cell reconstitution after alpha-beta-depleted transplantation in children. MiXCR, run by TCRdb on the PCR reads, gives a single entry per CDR3 protein. The table lists 700,000 to 850,000 distinct CDR3 sequences, around 15% of them singletons. The specimen comprised PBMCs, mostly from graft donor cells, sampled 360 days after TCRalphabeta/CD19-depleted stem cell transplant. The receptors originated from a male patient between 5 and 17 years old who had a stem cell transplant for acute lymphoblastic leukemia, so the T cells may come from the graft donor. Each CDR3 is given with its conserved first and last residue. Fields, in order: V gene, J gene, CDR3 length, CDR3 protein.

TRBV28	TRBJ2-1	16	CASSLFLKRRGHEQFF
TRBV19	TRBJ2-3	15	CASSIGPSVPDTQYF
TRBV29-1	TRBJ2-1	13	CSVGGTNYNEQFF
TRBV7-9	TRBJ2-3	13	CASSFPETDTQYF
TRBV4-1	TRBJ2-7	16	CASSQETGTGGYEQYF
TRBV29-1	TRBJ2-5	13	CSVVRGRQETQYF
TRBV12-3/TRBV12-4	TRBJ1-5	17	CASRGGWGRRGNQPQHF
TRBV5-1	TRBJ2-7	15	CASSQMSGSTYEQYF
TRBV9	TRBJ2-1	12	CASSVSSNEQFF
TRBV4-1	TRBJ2-6	15	CASSQLSSGANVLTF
TRBV5-1	TRBJ2-2	16	CASSSGPQENTGELFF
TRBV20-1	TRBJ2-7	13	CSAKGLAVVEQYF
TRBV4-1	TRBJ2-1	13	CASSLRAWGEQFF
TRBV28	TRBJ2-7	14	CASSSDRPYDEQYF
TRBV20-1	TRBJ2-7	14	CSAPLEGGPYEQYF
TRBV5-1	TRBJ2-1	16	CASTVGGTSGSNEQFF
TRBV6-5	TRBJ1-2	15	CASSYFSDRVYGYTF
TRBV20-1	TRBJ1-1	14	CSARGSWGDTEAFF
TRBV29-1	TRBJ2-2	14	CSVDEGSPTGELFF
TRBV20-1	TRBJ2-1	13	CSASVGSYNEQFF
TRBV25-1	TRBJ2-5	15	CASSEEAGGPETQYF
TRBV5-6	TRBJ2-1	12	CASSNSYNEQFF
TRBV27	TRBJ2-1	16	CASSLYRESSYNEQFF
TRBV29-1	TRBJ2-7	13	CSVESVTSYEQYF
TRBV5-1	TRBJ2-1	15	CASSWAGTGYNEQFF
TRBV20-1	TRBJ2-1	15	CSARTSGYSYNEQFF
TRBV27	TRBJ1-2	13	CASSFGVTYGYTF
TRBV12-3/TRBV12-4	TRBJ2-1	12	CANGGRNNEQFF